These 10 T cell receptor beta chains were sequenced from one sample in a study of blood T cell repertoires in COVID-19 (dated by TCRdb to about 2020). To prepare the library, the immunoSEQ multiplex PCR assay was applied. The table was pulled from immuneACCESS by TCRdb, which kept in-frame rearrangements only. Such tables lose some clones; where checked, under half of the loss comes from unresolved V genes, and the rest has no known cause. In this sample the table shows about 200,000 clones, around nine tenths of which occur a single time. Less than 7.5% of the sample belongs to the ten largest clones. The sequenced material came from peripheral blood. The receptors were gathered from a man aged 55 to 69 who had recovered from COVID-19.

The V gene is TRBV5-1, the J gene TRBJ2-7; a possible D gene is TRBD1 (5 bases). Trimming pared 0 bases from V and 2 bases from J, leaving 18 bases between. CDR1 and CDR2 from the germline V gene are SGHRS and YFSETQ. The CDR3 is made up of 17 amino acids. This chain's CDR3 is CASSLGAGQWVAYEQYF. The CDR3 bases are TGCGCCAGCAGCTTGGGGGCAGGGCAGTGGGTGGCCTACGAGCAGTACTTC.

The chain joins TRBV6-2 or TRBV6-3 to TRBJ2-1; 7 nucleotides line up with TRBD2. Trimming cost V 4 bases and J 4 bases; bases outside gene matches: 13. Per the germline V gene, CDR1 is MNHEY and CDR2 is SVGEGT. This CDR3 region has 17 residues. The CDR3 DNA sequence: TGTGCCAGCAGTTTTAATTCCGGGACTACCAAATACAATGAGCAGTTCTTC. Translation: CASSFNSGTTKYNEQFF.

The chain employs TRBV7-9 and TRBJ1-1; D remains unclear. The CDR3 extends over 13 amino acids. Trimming shortened V by 5 bases and J by 7 bases, and 14 bases separated the two germline ends. Germline CDR1 SEHNR, CDR2 FQNEAQ (reference sequence). CDR3 DNA sequence: TGTGCCAGCAGCCACGACTATGGGGTTGAAGCTTTCTTT. It specifies CASSHDYGVEAFF.

Only one count was recorded for this clone. The genes are TRBV28 and TRBJ2-3; the D gene is possibly TRBD2 (6 bases). Germline values: CDR1 MDHEN, CDR2 SYDVKM. CDR3 length: 12 amino acids. V lost 5 bases to trimming and J lost 12 bases, with 15 bases between them. Here the CDR3 reads CASSINPGTQYF. In nucleotides, the CDR3 is TGTGCCAGCAGTATAAACCCCGGGACTCAGTATTTT.

The chain has TRBV7-9 and TRBJ2-1; no definite D call. In germline, CDR1 is SEHNR, CDR2 FQNEAQ (reference sequence). The CDR3 contains 14 residues. V lost 7 bases to trimming and J lost 2 bases, with 12 bases between them. The CDR3 spells CASKLEIPYNEQFF. The CDR3 bases are TGTGCCAGCAAACTTGAAATTCCCTACAATGAGCAGTTCTTC.

The chain recombines TRBV7-2 with TRBJ2-2; D is possibly TRBD2 (7 bases). Between the trimmed V and J ends, which lost 1 base and 5 bases, there was a span of 17 bases. The CDR3 totals 17 residues. CDR1 and CDR2 from the germline V gene are SGHTA and FQGNSA. The CDR3 DNA reads as TGTGCCAGCAGCTTAGTGCGCGGGAGAGGGGGTACCGGGGAGCTGTTTTTT. Amino acid sequence: CASSLVRGRGGTGELFF. Full variable domain (missing parts from reference TRBV7-2 and TRBJ2-2): GAGVSQSPSNKVTEKGKDVELRCDPISGHTALYWYRQSLGQGLEFLIYFQGNSAPDKSGLPSDRFSAERTGGSVSTLTIQRTQQEDSAVYLCASSLVRGRGGTGELFFGEGSRLTVL.

The rearrangement links TRBV11-2 to TRBJ2-7, with TRBD1 as a possible D gene (6 bases). Germline assignment: CDR1 SGHAT and CDR2 FQNNGV. There are 13 residues in the CDR3. V was pared by 2 bases and J by 2 bases, with 7 bases between. The CDR3 sequence: CASSLNRAYEQYF. The DNA of the CDR3 is TGTGCCAGCAGCTTAAACAGGGCCTACGAGCAGTACTTC.

V is TRBV3-1 (or the pseudogene TRBV3-2) and J is TRBJ2-1; 10 nucleotides align to TRBD1. With V trimmed by 2 bases and J by 8 bases, 9 bases remained unmatched. The CDR3 extends over 16 amino acids. Germline V CDR1 and CDR2: LGHDT, YNNKEL (reference sequence). The CDR3 reads CASSQQAGQGSHEQFF. The CDR3 DNA is TGTGCCAGCAGCCAACAGGCGGGACAGGGGTCCCATGAGCAGTTCTTC.

This clone was observed once. The V and J genes are TRBV3-1 (or the pseudogene TRBV3-2) and TRBJ1-4; a possible D gene is TRBD1 (6 bases). Germline V gene lookup returns CDR1 LGHDT and CDR2 YNNKEL (reference sequence). The CDR3 has 15 residues. With 3 bases removed from V and 4 bases from J, the gap between germline ends came to 12 bases. The chain's CDR3 is CASSQRTVVNEKLFF. The CDR3 nucleotides read TGTGCCAGCAGCCAGCGGACAGTCGTTAATGAAAAACTGTTTTTT.

CDR3 nucleotide sequence: TGTGCCAGCAGATCGGAGGGAGGAAGCAATCAGCCCCAGCATTTT. Translation gives CASRSEGGSNQPQHF. The chain links TRBV6-5 to TRBJ1-5, with no clear D. Per germline, CDR1 MNHEY and CDR2 SVGAGI. V gave up 6 bases and J gave up 1 base, with 13 bases separating them. This CDR3 is 15 amino acids long.